This T cell receptor beta chain was found in a study of blood T cell repertoires in COVID-19. Looking at the study overall: The samples span acute and convalescent COVID-19 from the United States, Italy and Spain.

Germline CDR1 is GTSNPN and CDR2 is SVGIG (reference sequence). Trimming removed 2 bases at V and 8 bases at J, with 18 bases between. CDR3 length: 14 residues. Clones were sequenced by immunoSEQ multiplex PCR, and TCRdb holds only the in-frame ones, with some missing. The table lists around 380,000 clones, more than 65% of them singletons, with about 1% in the top ten. The sequence was obtained from a human donor with acute or convalescent COVID-19. The donor label of this sample is uncertain. The sample consisted of peripheral blood. The chain has TRBV30 and TRBJ1-2; D is possibly TRBD1 (5 bases). Here the CDR3 DNA reads TGTGCCTGGAGTCCCCAGGGTATTGTTCGCGGCTACACCTTC. Protein product: CAWSPQGIVRGYTF.